Listed here are 29 T cell receptor beta chains from one sample, sequenced in a study of T cell responses to AZD1222 COVID-19 vaccine. Using immunoSEQ multiplex PCR, the repertoire was profiled, and TCRdb retains in-frame clones only, with some absent. The repertoire includes tens of thousands of clones, about 86% of them detected once, and about a tenth sits in the top ten. The source material was peripheral blood, sampled on day 0 of AZD1222 vaccination. Receptors were obtained from an adult in good health.

This rearrangement joins TRBV3-1 (or the pseudogene TRBV3-2) to TRBJ2-7; 11 bases match TRBD1. CDR1 and CDR2 from the germline V gene are LGHDT and YNNKEL (reference sequence). This CDR3 has 15 residues. Trimming at V came to 3 bases and at J to 6 bases, leaving 7 bases not matched to a gene. The CDR3 bases are TGTGCCAGCAGCCAGGAAACGGGACAGGGGGGCGAGCAGTACTTC. Its translation is CASSQETGQGGEQYF.

The chain is built from TRBV3-1 (or the pseudogene TRBV3-2) and TRBJ2-1; possible D gene TRBD1, 7 bases. The CDR3 length is 16 residues. V was cut by 0 bases and J by 9 bases, with 18 bases left in between. From germline, CDR1 is LGHDT and CDR2 YNNKEL (reference sequence). In nucleotides, the CDR3 is TGTGCCAGCAGCCAAGATCAGGGGGGCAAGGTGGGTGAGCAGTTCTTC. It yields the protein CASSQDQGGKVGEQFF.

This CDR3 reads CASSLGSFDGYTF. CDR3 in DNA: TGTGCCAGCAGCTTAGGGAGTTTTGACGGCTACACCTTC. J is TRBJ1-2 and V is TRBV7-9; D is undetermined. Per germline, CDR1 SEHNR and CDR2 FQNEAQ (reference sequence). The V end was cut by 1 base, the J end by 8 bases, with 11 bases between. The CDR3 spans 13 residues.

The V call is TRBV3-1 (or the pseudogene TRBV3-2), the J call TRBJ2-7, with TRBD2 identical over 7 bases. CDR3 length: 14 residues. The V and J ends lost 6 bases and 3 bases, in that order; junction bases with no gene match: 8. Germline CDR1 LGHDT, CDR2 YNNKEL (reference sequence). This chain's CDR3 is CASRGGRGNYEQYF. CDR3 nucleotides: TGTGCCAGCAGGGGCGGGCGGGGGAACTACGAGCAGTACTTC.

This clone was seen once. V is TRBV29-1 and J is TRBJ1-1; D is possibly TRBD1 (5 bases). Germline V gives CDR1 SQVTM, CDR2 ANQGSEA. Trimming removed 7 bases at V and 1 base at J, with 10 bases between. The CDR3 length is 12 residues. CDR3 in amino acids: CSGGGWNTEAFF. The CDR3 nucleotides read TGCAGCGGGGGGGGATGGAACACTGAAGCTTTCTTT.

This rearrangement joins TRBV7-9 to TRBJ1-1, with TRBD1 identical over 8 bases. Trimming cost V 5 bases and J 2 bases; bases outside gene matches: 7. From germline, CDR1 is SEHNR and CDR2 FQNEAQ (reference sequence). The CDR3 has 15 amino acids. This CDR3 reads CASSPGTGPNTEAFF. The CDR3 DNA is TGTGCCAGCAGCCCAGGGACAGGACCAAACACTGAAGCTTTCTTT. The full variable domain, rest sourced from reference TRBV7-9 and TRBJ1-1, is DTGVSQNPRHKITKRGQNVTFRCDPISEHNRLYWYRQTLGQGPEFLTYFQNEAQLEKSRLLSDRFSAERPKGSFSTLEIQRTEQGDSAMYLCASSPGTGPNTEAFFGQGTRLTVV.

J is TRBJ1-2 and V is TRBV19; 7 bases are a match to TRBD1. Trimming at V came to 10 bases and at J to 7 bases, leaving 6 bases not matched to a gene. The CDR3 length is 11 residues. Germline V lookup: CDR1 LNHDA, CDR2 SQIVND (reference sequence). For the CDR3, the DNA is TGTGCCACCTCGACAGGGTCTGGCTACACCTTC. Protein sequence: CATSTGSGYTF.

This chain links TRBV19 with TRBJ2-2; no firm D call. The CDR3 runs to 12 residues. Trimming left V 4 bases short and J 4 bases short, with 4 bases between. The germline V gene has CDR1 LNHDA and CDR2 SQIVND (reference sequence). The CDR3 coding sequence is TGTGCCAGTAGTAGTTCCACCGGGGAGCTGTTTTTT. It is translated as CASSSSTGELFF.

The rearrangement uses TRBV27 and TRBJ1-2, with D possibly being TRBD1 (5 bases). Trimming removed 10 bases from V and 6 bases from J, with 15 bases in between. The CDR3 extends over 12 amino acids. CDR1 and CDR2 from the germline V gene are MNHEY and SMNVEV (reference sequence). The CDR3 DNA reads as TGTGCCACCAGCGGGGGTCTCGATGGCTACACCTTC. Translating it yields CATSGGLDGYTF.

This clone was seen only once. The genes are TRBV18 and TRBJ2-1; D unresolved. Trimming took 1 base from V and 10 from J, leaving 11 bases between them. The CDR3 loop spans 13 amino acids. Germline loops: CDR1 KGHSH, CDR2 LQKENI. The CDR3 spells CASSPQPGREQFF. The CDR3 nucleotides read TGTGCCAGCTCACCACAACCGGGCCGGGAGCAGTTCTTC. Full variable domain (missing parts from reference TRBV18 and TRBJ2-1): NAGVMQNPRHLVRRRGQEARLRCSPMKGHSHVYWYRQLPEEGLKFMVYLQKENIIDESGMPKERFSAEFPKEGPSILRIQQVVRGDSAAYFCASSPQPGREQFFGPGTRLTVL.

This chain connects TRBV7-9 to TRBJ1-2; 7 bases align to TRBD1. V was pared by 1 base and J by 5 bases, with 4 bases of the junction left unmatched. CDR1 SEHNR and CDR2 FQNEAQ come from the germline V gene (reference sequence). The CDR3 length is 14 residues. The CDR3 region is CASSLEQGRYGYTF. The CDR3 DNA follows: TGTGCCAGCAGCTTAGAACAGGGGAGGTATGGCTACACCTTC. Variable domain in full (rest from reference TRBV7-9 and TRBJ1-2): DTGVSQNPRHKITKRGQNVTFRCDPISEHNRLYWYRQTLGQGPEFLTYFQNEAQLEKSRLLSDRFSAERPKGSFSTLEIQRTEQGDSAMYLCASSLEQGRYGYTFGSGTRLTVV.

V and J are TRBV30 and TRBJ2-2; TRBD2 matches at 11 bases. V shed 0 bases and J 4 bases; nucleotides not matched to a gene: 4. CDR3 length: 16 amino acids. Germline CDR1 and CDR2: GTSNPN and SVGIG (reference sequence). In nucleotides, the CDR3 is TGTGCCTGGAGTGTACGACTAGCGGGGATCACCGGGGAGCTGTTTTTT. Protein: CAWSVRLAGITGELFF.

This chain joins TRBV6-5 and TRBJ2-7; 11 bases line up with TRBD2. The CDR3 has 15 residues. J gave up 4 bases and V 6 bases, and 8 bases lay outside the gene matches. Per germline, CDR1 MNHEY and CDR2 SVGAGI. This chain's CDR3 is CASSITSGGPYEQYF. CDR3 DNA: TGTGCCAGCAGCATTACTAGCGGGGGACCATACGAGCAGTACTTC.

This clone has more than one count but fewer than ten. V gene TRBV7-9 combines with J gene TRBJ1-4; D is unclear. The germline V gene has CDR1 SEHNR and CDR2 FQNEAQ (reference sequence). Trimming removed 5 bases from V and 5 bases from J, with 6 bases in between. CDR3 length: 12 amino acids. CDR3 residues: CASSKNNEKLFF. CDR3 sequence (DNA): TGTGCCAGCAGCAAGAACAATGAAAAACTGTTTTTT.

The J gene is TRBJ2-2, the V gene TRBV6-2 or TRBV6-3, with D perhaps TRBD1 or TRBD2 (6 bases each). The CDR3 has 16 residues. Germline V gene lookup returns CDR1 MNHEY and CDR2 SVGEGT. V was trimmed by 0 bases and J by 4 bases, leaving 12 bases between them. The CDR3, as DNA: TGTGCCAGCAGTTACTCGATAGGGGGAGGCACCGGGGAGCTGTTTTTT. Translation gives CASSYSIGGGTGELFF.

The chain joins TRBV7-2 to TRBJ2-5; the match to TRBD2 covers 13 bases. The CDR3 is 19 amino acids. In germline, CDR1 is SGHTA, CDR2 FQGNSA. The trim removed 4 bases at V and 2 bases at J, leaving 13 bases unmatched. CDR3 DNA sequence: TGTGCCAGCAGCTCCCTACCCGGGACTAGCGGGATACGGCAAGAGACCCAGTACTTC. This sequence encodes CASSSLPGTSGIRQETQYF.

This clone has just a few counts. This chain uses TRBV15 with TRBJ2-2, with no clear D. With 2 bases removed from V and 3 bases from J, the gap between germline ends came to 4 bases. Per the germline V gene, CDR1 is LNHNV and CDR2 is YYDKDF (reference sequence). The CDR3 contains 13 residues. The DNA of the CDR3 is TGTGCCACCAGCAGACCAGACACCGGGGAGCTGTTTTTT. Translating gives CATSRPDTGELFF.

The gene calls are TRBV11-2 and TRBJ2-1, with 12 bases matching TRBD2. Germline-derived CDR1 and CDR2 are SGHAT and FQNNGV. The CDR3 length is 17 residues. The trim removed 5 bases at V and 7 bases at J, leaving 12 bases unmatched. The CDR3: CASSLTWDTSGRNEQFF. The CDR3, as DNA: TGTGCCAGCAGCCTTACCTGGGACACTAGCGGGAGGAATGAGCAGTTCTTC.

The table lists this clone with a few counts. The chain joins TRBV3-1 (or the pseudogene TRBV3-2) to TRBJ1-2, with 7 positions matching TRBD1. Unmatched junction bases numbered 10, after V lost 0 bases and J lost 6 bases. The CDR3 consists of 16 residues. Per the germline V gene, CDR1 is LGHDT and CDR2 is YNNKEL (reference sequence). The chain's CDR3 is CASSQEGGQGVNGYTF. CDR3 bases: TGTGCCAGCAGCCAAGAGGGAGGGCAGGGGGTTAATGGCTACACCTTC.

The V and J genes are TRBV5-4 and TRBJ1-6; D is undetermined. The CDR3 length is 14 residues. Germline lookup yields CDR1 SGHNT and CDR2 YYREEE (reference sequence). V lost 1 base and J 7 bases, leaving 9 bases between the germline ends. The CDR3 sequence is CASSLRDSNSPLHF. The CDR3 nucleotides read TGTGCCAGCAGCTTGCGCGATTCCAATTCACCCCTCCACTTT. Full variable domain (remainder filled in from reference TRBV5-4 and TRBJ1-6): ETGVTQSPTHLIKTRGQQVTLRCSSQSGHNTVSWYQQALGQGPQFIFQYYREEENGRGNFPPRFSGLQFPNYSSELNVNALELDDSALYLCASSLRDSNSPLHFGNGTRLTVT.

The V call is TRBV18, the J call TRBJ1-3; 7 positions agree with TRBD1. The germline V gene has CDR1 KGHSH and CDR2 LQKENI. This CDR3 comprises 16 residues. J was trimmed by 3 bases and V by 1 base; bases with no gene match: 6. The CDR3 is CASSPLTGRVGNTIYF. The CDR3 nucleotides read TGTGCCAGCTCACCACTGACAGGGAGGGTTGGAAACACCATATATTTT.

This chain joins TRBV5-1 and TRBJ1-6; no clear D gene. Per germline, CDR1 SGHRS and CDR2 YFSETQ. Trimming removed 0 bases at V and 10 bases at J, with 5 bases between. CDR3 size: 12 residues. The CDR3 region has the DNA TGCGCCAGCAGCTTGGATGTGTCACCCCTCCACTTT. This gives the protein CASSLDVSPLHF.

The chain has TRBV28 and TRBJ1-2; D not resolved. The CDR3 has 12 residues. The V and J ends lost 6 bases and 2 bases respectively, with 7 bases between them. In germline, CDR1 is MDHEN, CDR2 SYDVKM. The CDR3: CASSIPNYGYTF. The CDR3 DNA sequence: TGTGCCAGCAGCATACCGAACTATGGCTACACCTTC.

The CDR3: CASSLEKGRVLSYNEQFF. The CDR3 DNA follows: TGTGCCAGCAGCTTAGAAAAGGGCAGAGTTCTCTCCTACAATGAGCAGTTCTTC. J is TRBJ2-1 and V is TRBV7-9, with D unresolved. CDR3 length equals 18 residues. Trimming cost V 1 base and J 0 bases, with 16 bases left between them. Germline CDR1 and CDR2: SEHNR and FQNEAQ (reference sequence).

This sequence joins TRBV2 and TRBJ2-7; 14 positions match TRBD2. The CDR3 loop spans 16 amino acids. Germline CDR1 is SNHLY and CDR2 is FYNNEI. V shed 5 bases, J shed 3 bases, and the junction held 6 bases outside the gene matches. In DNA, the CDR3 is TGTGCCAGCAGTAAAGGGACTAGCGGGAGAGGCTACGAGCAGTACTTC. Translated, it gives CASSKGTSGRGYEQYF.

This chain joins TRBV4-2 and TRBJ1-1; unclear D gene. The CDR3 length is 15 residues. The ends were cut back, 0 bases at V and 4 bases at J, with 12 bases in the middle. Per germline, CDR1 LGHNA and CDR2 YNFKEQ. The CDR3 coding sequence is TGTGCCAGCAGCCAAGATAATGGGATCCGCACTGAAGCTTTCTTT. Translation: CASSQDNGIRTEAFF.

The chain links TRBV5-8 to TRBJ1-1, with a tentative D call TRBD1 (5 bases). From germline, CDR1 is SGHTS and CDR2 YDEGEE. There are 16 residues in the CDR3. Between the trimmed V and J ends, which lost 4 bases and 0 bases, there was a span of 16 bases. The CDR3 nucleotides read TGTGCCAGCAGCCCAGGGTCGCCCCTAATGAACACTGAAGCTTTCTTT. Its protein product is CASSPGSPLMNTEAFF.

The CDR3 DNA is TGCGCCAGCCGTTGGATCCCCCGCGGGAGATCGGGAGAGACCCAGTACTTC. Protein: CASRWIPRGRSGETQYF. The chain employs TRBV5-1 and TRBJ2-5, with 7 bases matching TRBD2. CDR1 is SGHRS, CDR2 YFSETQ, per germline. Germline trimming cut 7 bases from V and 4 bases from J; bases unmatched to any gene: 19. The CDR3 extends over 17 amino acids.

This rearrangement joins TRBV9 to TRBJ1-6; 8 nucleotides agree with TRBD1. Trimming at V came to 1 base and at J to 7 bases, leaving 4 bases not matched to a gene. This CDR3 contains 15 residues. Germline V CDR1 and CDR2: SGDLS, YYNGEE. CDR3: CASSVMAGGNSPLHF. The CDR3 DNA sequence: TGTGCCAGCAGCGTAATGGCAGGGGGCAATTCACCCCTCCACTTT.